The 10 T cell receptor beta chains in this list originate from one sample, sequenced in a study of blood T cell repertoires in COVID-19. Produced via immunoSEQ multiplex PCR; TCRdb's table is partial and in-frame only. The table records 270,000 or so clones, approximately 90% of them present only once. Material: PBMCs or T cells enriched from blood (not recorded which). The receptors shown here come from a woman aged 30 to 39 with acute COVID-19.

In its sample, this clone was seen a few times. CDR3 bases: TGTGCCAGCAGCGACGTCGGGGTCGCGGATACGCAGTATTTT. It encodes CASSDVGVADTQYF. The V call is TRBV5-6, the J call TRBJ2-3; tentative D call: TRBD2 (5 bases). Trimming left V 4 bases short and J 6 bases short, with 15 bases between. Germline-derived CDR1 and CDR2 are SGHDT and YYEEEE. The CDR3 sequence is 14 residues long. The entire variable domain, with the rest obtained from reference TRBV5-6 and TRBJ2-3, is as follows: DAGVTQSPTHLIKTRGQQVTLRCSPKSGHDTVSWYQQALGQGPQFIFQYYEEEERQRGNFPDRFSGHQFPNYSSELNVNALLLGDSALYLCASSDVGVADTQYFGPGTRLTVL.

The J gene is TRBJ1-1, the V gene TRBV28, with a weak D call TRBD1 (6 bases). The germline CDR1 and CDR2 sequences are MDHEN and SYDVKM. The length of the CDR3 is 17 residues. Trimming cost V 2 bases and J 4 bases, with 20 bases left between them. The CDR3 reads CASSLVGEGVWATEAFF. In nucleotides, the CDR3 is TGTGCCAGCAGTTTAGTTGGGGAGGGGGTTTGGGCCACTGAAGCTTTCTTT.

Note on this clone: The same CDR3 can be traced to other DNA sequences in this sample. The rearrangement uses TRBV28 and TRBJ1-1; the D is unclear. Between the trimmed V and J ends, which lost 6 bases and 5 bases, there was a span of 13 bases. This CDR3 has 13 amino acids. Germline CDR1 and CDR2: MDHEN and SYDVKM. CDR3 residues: CASRTTGGTEAFF. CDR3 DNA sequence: TGTGCCAGCAGGACTACCGGAGGGACTGAAGCTTTCTTT.

The CDR3 here is CASSRTAVGEKLFF. DNA for the CDR3: TGTGCCAGCAGCCGGACAGCAGTGGGTGAAAAACTGTTTTTT. This sequence joins TRBV14 and TRBJ1-4, with TRBD1 as a possible D gene (6 bases). CDR3 length: 14 amino acids. V lost 4 bases and J 7 bases, leaving 13 bases between the germline ends. Germline V lookup: CDR1 SGHDN, CDR2 FVKESK.

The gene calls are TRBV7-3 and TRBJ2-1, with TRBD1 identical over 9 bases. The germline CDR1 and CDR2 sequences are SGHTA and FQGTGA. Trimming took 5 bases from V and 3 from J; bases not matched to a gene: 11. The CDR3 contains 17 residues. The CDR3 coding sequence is TGTGCCAGCAGCCCCCAACCGACAGGGGGGGGCTACAATGAGCAGTTCTTC. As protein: CASSPQPTGGGYNEQFF.

Written as DNA, the CDR3 is TGTGCCACCCTAGGGGGAGGGCCTGGCTACACCTTC. Its protein is CATLGGGPGYTF. This chain joins TRBV19 and TRBJ1-2, with a possible D match to TRBD1 (6 bases). The germline gives CDR1 LNHDA, CDR2 SQIVND (reference sequence). CDR3 length: 12 amino acids. Trimming stripped 10 bases from V and 7 bases from J, with 16 bases between.

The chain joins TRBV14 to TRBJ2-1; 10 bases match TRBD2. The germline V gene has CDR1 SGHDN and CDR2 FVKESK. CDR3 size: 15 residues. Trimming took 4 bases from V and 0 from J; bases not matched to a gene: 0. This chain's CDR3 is CASSRLAGSYNEQFF. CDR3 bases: TGTGCCAGCAGCCGACTAGCGGGCTCCTACAATGAGCAGTTCTTC. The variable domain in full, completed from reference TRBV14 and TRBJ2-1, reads EAGVTQFPSHSVIEKGQTVTLRCDPISGHDNLYWYRRVMGKEIKFLLHFVKESKQDESGMPNNRFLAERTGGTYSTLKVQPAELEDSGVYFCASSRLAGSYNEQFFGPGTRLTVL.

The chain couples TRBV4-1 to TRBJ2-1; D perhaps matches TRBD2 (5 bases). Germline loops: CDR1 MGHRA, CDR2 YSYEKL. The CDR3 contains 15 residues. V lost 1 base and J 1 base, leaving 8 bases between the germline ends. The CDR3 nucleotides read TGCGCCAGCAGCCAAGGAGGGTTATCCTACAATGAGCAGTTCTTC. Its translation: CASSQGGLSYNEQFF.

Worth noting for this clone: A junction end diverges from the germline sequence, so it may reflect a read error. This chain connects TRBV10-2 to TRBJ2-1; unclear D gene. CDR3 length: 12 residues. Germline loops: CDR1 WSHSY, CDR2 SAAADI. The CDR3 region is CASSDLYNEQFF. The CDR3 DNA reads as TGCGCCAGCAGTGACTTATACAATGAACAGTTCTTC.

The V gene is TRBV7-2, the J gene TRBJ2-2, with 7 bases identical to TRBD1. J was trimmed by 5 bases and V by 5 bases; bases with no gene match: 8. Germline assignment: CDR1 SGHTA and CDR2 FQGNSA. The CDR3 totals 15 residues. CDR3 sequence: CASSKQGTVTGELFF. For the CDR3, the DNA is TGTGCCAGCAGCAAACAAGGGACAGTGACCGGGGAGCTGTTTTTT.